Below, 19 T cell receptor beta chains from the same sample are listed, as sequenced in a study of blood T cell repertoires in COVID-19. Sequenced by immunoSEQ multiplex PCR; TCRdb stores in-frame clones only, minus some. The table lists roughly 350,000 clones, more than 75% of them singletons. The sequencing sample was made of peripheral blood. These receptors all stem from a woman aged 50 to 60 with active or convalescent COVID-19.

The CDR3 loop is CASSWGLAGTDTQYF. The CDR3 DNA follows: TGTGCCAGCAGCTGGGGACTAGCGGGGACAGATACGCAGTATTTT. The V and J genes are TRBV5-8 and TRBJ2-3; TRBD2 matches at 13 bases. Germline V gene data show CDR1 as SGHTS and CDR2 as YDEGEE. The CDR3 covers 15 residues. J was trimmed by 3 bases and V by 3 bases; bases with no gene match: 1.

The chain carries TRBV10-3 and TRBJ2-4; TRBD2 matches 10 bases. Unmatched junction bases numbered 17, after V lost 10 bases and J lost 2 bases. CDR1 is ENHRY, CDR2 SYGVKD, per germline. The CDR3 loop spans 18 amino acids. This chain's CDR3 is CATARLLAGDGSKNIQYF. Written as DNA, the CDR3 is TGTGCCACCGCCCGTTTGCTAGCGGGAGATGGGTCCAAAAACATTCAGTACTTC.

The chain uses TRBV7-3 and TRBJ2-1; 8 nucleotides line up with TRBD2. Losses at the gene ends were 2 bases for V and 8 bases for J; bases not matched to a gene: 11. Germline CDR1 reads SGHTA; CDR2 reads FQGTGA. The CDR3 is 16 residues long. The chain's CDR3 is CASSLEFSGSRYEQFF. For the CDR3, the DNA is TGTGCCAGCAGCTTAGAATTCAGCGGGAGTAGGTATGAGCAGTTCTTC.

The V gene is TRBV29-1, the J gene TRBJ1-1, with D perhaps matching TRBD1 (5 bases). The CDR3 is 14 amino acids. Germline CDR1 and CDR2: SQVTM and ANQGSEA. CDR3 sequence (DNA): TGCAGTACCAAGCGGGGCATTCTGAACACTGAAGCTTTCTTT. Protein: CSTKRGILNTEAFF.

The V gene is TRBV7-2, the J gene TRBJ1-2; 8 bases match TRBD1. Germline V lookup: CDR1 SGHTA, CDR2 FQGNSA. The CDR3 consists of 16 residues. The trim removed 5 bases at V and 3 bases at J, leaving 11 bases unmatched. The DNA for the CDR3 is TGTGCCAGCAGCCATCGGACAGGGACCCCCTACTATGGCTACACCTTC. Its translation is CASSHRTGTPYYGYTF.

V and J are TRBV2 and TRBJ1-5; 10 bases match TRBD1. Germline V gene lookup returns CDR1 SNHLY and CDR2 FYNNEI. The junction had 10 bases not matched to a gene; V was cut back by 5 bases and J by 3 bases. The CDR3 extends over 17 amino acids. The CDR3 loop is CASSRRTGGENNQPQHF. The CDR3 coding sequence is TGTGCCAGCAGTCGGCGGACAGGGGGGGAGAACAATCAGCCCCAGCATTTT. Full variable domain (rest looked up from reference TRBV2 and TRBJ1-5): EPEVTQTPSHQVTQMGQEVILRCVPISNHLYFYWYRQILGQKVEFLVSFYNNEISEKSEIFDDQFSVERPDGSNFTLKIRSTKLEDSAMYFCASSRRTGGENNQPQHFGDGTRLSIL.

The V call is TRBV12-3 or TRBV12-4, the J call TRBJ1-2; a possible D gene is TRBD1 (5 bases). The CDR3 is 11 residues long. V was trimmed by 8 bases and J by 6 bases, leaving 10 bases between them. The DNA of the CDR3 is TGTGCCAGCGCCGGAGGGGATGGCTACACCTTC. Residues: CASAGGDGYTF.

V is TRBV24-1 and J is TRBJ2-3; 9 bases align to TRBD1. After removal of 4 bases from V and 6 bases from J, the junction contained 19 bases not matched to a gene. The V gene's germline CDR1 is KGHDR and CDR2 SFDVKD. The CDR3 spans 19 residues. The DNA of the CDR3 is TGTGCCACCAGTGAGTTCCCCTTGGACAGGGGAAGGGATGGGGATACGCAGTATTTT. Translated, it gives CATSEFPLDRGRDGDTQYF.

V is TRBV19 and J is TRBJ1-6; TRBD1 matches at 11 bases. With 4 bases clipped from V and 7 bases from J, the junction kept 6 bases outside the gene matches. There are 16 residues in the CDR3. Germline V CDR1 and CDR2: LNHDA, SQIVND (reference sequence). The CDR3 sequence: CASSTDRGQGNSPLHF. The DNA for the CDR3 is TGTGCCAGTAGTACGGACAGGGGGCAAGGGAATTCACCCCTCCACTTT.

The chain uses TRBV6-2 or TRBV6-3 and TRBJ1-2, with 7 bases fitting TRBD1. Germline CDR1 reads MNHEY; CDR2 reads SVGEGT. The CDR3 has 11 residues. J gave up 13 bases and V 6 bases, and 8 bases lay outside the gene matches. The chain's CDR3 is CASSPGDSLTF. The CDR3 DNA reads TGTGCCAGCAGCCCCGGGGACAGCCTCACCTTC.

The chain joins TRBV5-1 to TRBJ2-3; TRBD1 agrees at 9 bases. This CDR3 contains 16 residues. The ends lost 3 bases at V and 3 bases at J; junction bases unmatched: 8. Germline lookup yields CDR1 SGHRS and CDR2 YFSETQ. The CDR3 spells CASSYLRDRVTDTQYF. CDR3 nucleotide sequence: TGCGCCAGCAGCTACCTCCGGGACAGGGTAACAGATACGCAGTATTTT.

This clone was observed a handful of times. Within the sample, other DNA sequences also encode this same CDR3. The rearrangement uses TRBV5-1 and TRBJ2-1, with TRBD2 identical over 12 bases. Germline V CDR1 and CDR2: SGHRS, YFSETQ. The CDR3 runs to 15 residues. After removal of 4 bases from V and 8 bases from J, the junction contained 7 bases not matched to a gene. CDR3 in amino acids: CASSPGLAGGDEQFF. CDR3 in DNA: TGCGCCAGCAGCCCGGGACTAGCGGGTGGCGATGAGCAGTTCTTC.

This chain links TRBV5-4 with TRBJ2-5; 7 bases align to TRBD2. There are 13 residues in the CDR3. Trimming cost V 4 bases and J 4 bases; bases outside gene matches: 4. Per germline, CDR1 SGHNT and CDR2 YYREEE (reference sequence). The DNA for the CDR3 is TGTGCCAGCAGCCCGGCTAGCGGAGAGACCCAGTACTTC. Protein sequence: CASSPASGETQYF. The full variable domain, with the rest looked up from reference TRBV5-4 and TRBJ2-5, is ETGVTQSPTHLIKTRGQQVTLRCSSQSGHNTVSWYQQALGQGPQFIFQYYREEENGRGNFPPRFSGLQFPNYSSELNVNALELDDSALYLCASSPASGETQYFGPGTRLLVL.

The chain joins TRBV3-1 (or the pseudogene TRBV3-2) to TRBJ2-5; the D gene is possibly TRBD2 (5 bases). Germline assignment: CDR1 LGHDT and CDR2 YNNKEL (reference sequence). There are 14 residues in the CDR3. The ends were cut back, 1 base at V and 8 bases at J, with 14 bases in the middle. The CDR3 is CASSQASRHGTQYF. The CDR3 DNA sequence: TGTGCCAGCAGCCAAGCTAGCCGACACGGAACCCAGTACTTC.

The gene calls are TRBV4-3 and TRBJ2-7, with D perhaps TRBD1 (5 bases). Germline loops: CDR1 LGHNA, CDR2 YSLEER. Between the trimmed V and J ends, which lost 1 base and 2 bases, there was a span of 12 bases. There are 15 residues in the CDR3. The chain's CDR3 is CASSQGVGAPYEQYF. The DNA of the CDR3 is TGCGCCAGCAGCCAAGGGGTAGGGGCCCCCTACGAGCAGTACTTC.

The chain is built from TRBV27 and TRBJ2-5; TRBD2 agrees at 8 bases. CDR1 is MNHEY, CDR2 SMNVEV, per germline (reference sequence). The V segment lost 2 bases and the J segment 4 bases; nucleotides outside the gene matches: 6. CDR3 length: 15 amino acids. In nucleotides, the CDR3 is TGTGCCAGCAGTTTAAAGCGGGAGTTAGGAGAGACCCAGTACTTC. As protein: CASSLKRELGETQYF.

The chain carries TRBV4-1 and TRBJ2-7; D remains ambiguous. Germline-derived CDR1 and CDR2 are MGHRA and YSYEKL. The CDR3 spans 13 residues. The ends were cut back, 0 bases at V and 4 bases at J, with 7 bases in the middle. The CDR3 DNA sequence: TGCGCCAGCAGCCAAGATCTAGAGTACGAGCAGTACTTC. It is translated as CASSQDLEYEQYF.

The J gene is TRBJ2-7, the V gene TRBV2, with a weak D call TRBD1 (5 bases). Germline CDR1 and CDR2: SNHLY and FYNNEI. The CDR3 loop spans 12 amino acids. V was pared by 3 bases and J by 5 bases, with 8 bases between. The CDR3 nucleotides are TGTGCCAGCAGTGACAGGGTCAACGAGCAGTACTTC. Amino acids: CASSDRVNEQYF.

This chain uses TRBV7-3 with TRBJ2-2; TRBD1 agrees at 11 bases. This CDR3 spans 15 amino acids. The germline V gene has CDR1 SGHTA and CDR2 FQGTGA. J was trimmed by 4 bases and V by 5 bases; bases with no gene match: 3. The DNA for the CDR3 is TGTGCCAGCAGCAGGGACAGGGGGGGCACCGGGGAGCTGTTTTTT. This codes for CASSRDRGGTGELFF.